Each of the 11 T cell receptor beta chains below was sequenced from the same sample in a study of tumor-infiltrating lymphocytes in primary liver carcinoma. Researchers generated TCR beta cDNA from approximately 0.55 ug of total RNA, relying on a constant-region primer. It was through three nested multiplex PCR rounds of slightly modified ARM-PCR that TCR beta libraries arose. TRBV1-TRBV30 forward primers and a C-beta reverse primer were used in the first two PCR rounds, which each ran for ten to eleven cycles. One entry per CDR3 protein, called by TCRdb with MiXCR from the multiplex PCR reads. The data contain approximately 40,000 distinct CDR3 sequences, over 65% of them singletons. Unsorted bulk tissue, about 17-34 mg of it, served as the source for co-extraction of RNA and DNA. Sequenced material: liver tumor tissue from sampling region 4. The subset was: tumor region T4, right-lateral pole. Receptor source: a man between 35 and 55 years old with primary liver carcinoma and hepatitis B virus infection.

The chain carries TRBV20-1 and TRBJ2-2; D is perhaps TRBD2 (5 bases). The CDR3 is 14 residues long. Germline V gene lookup returns CDR1 DFQATT and CDR2 SNEGSKA (reference sequence). Trimming stripped 8 bases from V and 6 bases from J, with 19 bases between. The CDR3 spells CSTDRVGVAGELFF. The DNA of the CDR3 is TGCAGTACCGACCGGGTGGGAGTGGCCGGGGAGCTGTTTTTT.

This clonotype is a singleton in its sample. The CDR3 does not close with the conserved phenylalanine or tryptophan, likely indicating a read error. V usage is TRBV28 and J usage is TRBJ1-6; D is uncertain. Germline assignment: CDR1 MDHEN and CDR2 SYDVKM. CDR3 size: 14 residues. This CDR3 is CAIPGSSYDSPLHS. The CDR3 DNA sequence: TGTGCCATCCCGGGAAGCTCCTATGATTCACCCCTCCACTCT.

Concerning this clonotype itself: The junction departs from the called germline gene at one end, perhaps through a read error. This chain connects TRBV6-1 to TRBJ2-1; D might be TRBD1 or TRBD2, each matching 5 bases. In germline, CDR1 is MNHNS, CDR2 SASEGT. The CDR3 consists of 15 residues. The CDR3 here is CASTEGQGAHNEQLF. CDR3 bases: TGTGCCAGCACCGAGGGGCAGGGTGCCCACAATGAGCAGCTCTTC.

On this clonotype: At one boundary the junction diverges from the germline segment, which might be a read error. This chain links TRBV11-2 with TRBJ2-7; D not resolved. The CDR3 contains 14 residues. Germline CDR1 is SGHAT and CDR2 is FQNNGV. The CDR3 DNA is TGTGCTAGCAGCTTAGATCGACAAGCCTACGAGTGGTACTTC. This codes for CASSLDRQAYEWYF.

With regard to this clonotype: Mismatch with germline at one junction end may stem from a read error. The V and J genes are TRBV4-3 and TRBJ1-2; D is possibly TRBD1 (5 bases). Looked up from germline, CDR1 is LGHNA and CDR2 is YSLEER. This CDR3 contains 16 residues. CDR3 DNA sequence: TGCACCAGCAGCCAGGCAGGGTCATGGAAGAACTATGGCTACACCTTC. Its translation: CTSSQAGSWKNYGYTF.

For this clonotype: A junction end diverges from the germline sequence, so it may reflect a read error. V and J are TRBV13 and TRBJ2-1; TRBD2 aligns across 9 bases. Germline V gene sequence: CDR1 PRHDT, CDR2 FYEKMQ (reference sequence). The CDR3 consists of 20 residues. The CDR3 region is CTSSWRGLAGRLSSYNGQFF. As DNA, the CDR3 is TGTACCAGCAGCTGGAGAGGGCTAGCGGGACGTTTGAGCTCCTACAATGGGCAGTTCTTC.

Comment on this clonotype: No conserved phenylalanine or tryptophan is present at the end of the CDR3, so a read error is the likely explanation. This chain connects TRBV6-2 or TRBV6-3 to TRBJ1-5; D is uncertain. CDR1 is MNHEY, CDR2 SVGEGT, per germline. CDR3 length: 14 amino acids. The CDR3 DNA reads TGCGCCAGCAGCCTAGCGGGTAGCAATCAGCCCCAGCATTCT. Its translation: CASSLAGSNQPQHS.

As to this clonotype: In this CDR3 the conserved last residue, phenylalanine or tryptophan, is missing, so a read error is likely. The chain uses TRBV24-1 and TRBJ2-1; D is ambiguous. The CDR3 runs to 12 residues. CDR1 is KGHDR, CDR2 SFDVKD, per germline. Trimming removed 4 bases from V and 10 bases from J, with 10 bases in between. The CDR3 spells CATSEPQGEQFI. The CDR3, as DNA: TGTGCCACCAGTGAACCTCAAGGCGAGCAGTTCATC.

This chain joins TRBV5-1 and TRBJ1-1, with 7 bases identical to TRBD1. The CDR3 consists of 14 residues. V trimming: 7 bases; J trimming: 1 base; junction bases outside the gene matches: 7. Germline V lookup: CDR1 SGHRS, CDR2 YFSETQ. The CDR3 is CASHIGTANTEAFF. Here the CDR3 DNA reads TGCGCCAGCCACATCGGGACAGCGAACACTGAAGCTTTCTTT.

As to this clonotype: A much bigger clone sits one base away, suggesting this may be a read error. V and J are TRBV6-6 and TRBJ1-1, with a possible D match to TRBD1 (5 bases). Between the trimmed V and J ends, which lost 7 bases and 3 bases, there was a span of 9 bases. The CDR3 runs 12 residues. From germline, CDR1 is MNHNY and CDR2 SVGAGI (reference sequence). CDR3 sequence reads: CASNQTDTEAFF. CDR3 coding DNA: TGTGCCAGCAACCAGACAGACACTGAAGCTTTCTTT.

The genes are TRBV29-1 and TRBJ1-5; D is undetermined. This CDR3 has 11 residues. The germline V gene encodes CDR1 SQVTM and CDR2 ANQGSEA. Trimming cost V 7 bases and J 10 bases, with 14 bases left between them. The CDR3 region is CSARFAVPQHF. The CDR3 DNA follows: TGCAGCGCCCGGTTCGCCGTACCCCAGCATTTT.